This TCR beta chain was recovered during a study of T cell responses to AZD1222 COVID-19 vaccine. On the study more broadly: Pooling of second doses given at about 4 or about 12 weeks was done.

Profiled with immunoSEQ multiplex PCR; TCRdb holds only in-frame clones, not every one. The data show some 150,000 clones, less than 95% seen once. The germline gives CDR1 SGHTA, CDR2 FQGTGA. V lost 2 bases and J 8 bases, leaving 18 bases between the germline ends. There are 16 residues in the CDR3. The genes are TRBV7-3 and TRBJ1-4; tentative D call: TRBD1 (5 bases). Sequenced here: peripheral blood, sampled on day 0 of AZD1222 vaccination. This TCR was recovered from an adult in good health. The CDR3 DNA sequence: TGTGCCAGCAGCTTATCGGTGACAGCACCAAGAGAAAAACTGTTTTTT. Amino acids: CASSLSVTAPREKLFF.